This T cell receptor (beta chain) was found in a study of shared clonotypes between healthy human individuals. Germline V gives CDR1 SEHNR, CDR2 FQNEAQ (reference sequence). V was trimmed by 5 bases and J by 9 bases, leaving 11 bases between them. CDR3 length: 12 residues. Clones were read by immunoSEQ multiplex PCR, and TCRdb kept only the in-frame ones, dropping some. The sample shows about 480,000 clones, 70% to 80% of them seen only once. The origin of this receptor is a woman in her thirties or forties in good health. Some clones in this sample may be carry-over from other donors' samples. Sample: PBMCs. The chain has TRBV7-9 and TRBJ2-4; weak D call: TRBD1 (5 bases). Here the CDR3 DNA reads TGTGCCAGCAGCCCCCAGGGTAGCATTCAGTACTTC. Amino acid sequence: CASSPQGSIQYF. Complete variable domain (other parts from reference TRBV7-9 and TRBJ2-4): DTGVSQNPRHKITKRGQNVTFRCDPISEHNRLYWYRQTLGQGPEFLTYFQNEAQLEKSRLLSDRFSAERPKGSFSTLEIQRTEQGDSAMYLCASSPQGSIQYFGAGTRLSVL.